This T cell receptor beta chain was found in a study of blood T cell repertoires in COVID-19. Study background: T cells, B-cell-depleted T cells, or PBMCs supplied cDNA or gDNA.

In the study's own analysis: Researchers report that nucleated cell counts were estimated from reference gene primer amplification. The table came from immunoSEQ multiplex PCR; TCRdb's copy has only in-frame clones and leaves some out. V, J and clone size are taken as reported in that table, and D and trimming were inferred from the DNA itself. This sample has around 300,000 clones, with 88% found just once. CDR1 is DFQATT and CDR2 is SNEGSKA in the germline V gene (reference sequence). V lost 3 bases and J 3 bases, leaving 8 bases between the germline ends. The CDR3 runs 12 residues. This chain joins TRBV20-1 and TRBJ2-5; TRBD2 is a possible D gene (6 bases). What was sequenced was peripheral blood. This TCR was recovered from a woman aged 45-65 years with active or convalescent COVID-19. CDR3 amino acids: CSASPGEETQYF. The CDR3, as DNA: TGCAGTGCTAGTCCGGGGGAAGAGACCCAGTACTTC.